Presented here are 20 T cell receptor beta chains from one specimen sequenced in a study of TIL therapy for anti-PD-1-resistant metastatic lung cancer. Stated time point: pre-treatment sample, taken before nivolumab and TIL therapy. The libraries were made with immunoSEQ v3. Here immunoSEQ multiplex PCR was the method, and the copy in TCRdb shows in-frame clones only, minus some. This table holds tens of thousands of clones, around 86% found once. The specimen was blood, collected at baseline. These receptor sequences come from a person aged 25 to 80 with non-small cell lung cancer.

This chain joins TRBV2 and TRBJ2-2; D is possibly TRBD2 (6 bases). V lost 7 bases to trimming and J lost 4 bases, with 16 bases between them. The germline CDR1 and CDR2 sequences are SNHLY and FYNNEI. CDR3 size: 15 residues. CDR3 sequence reads: CASTGTSGPTGELFF. For the CDR3, the DNA is TGTGCCAGCACGGGGACTTCAGGCCCCACCGGGGAGCTGTTTTTT.

This sequence joins TRBV5-4 and TRBJ2-1, with D unclear. Trimming stripped 4 bases from V and 6 bases from J, with 8 bases between. Germline CDR1 and CDR2: SGHNT and YYREEE (reference sequence). This CDR3 has 12 amino acids. This CDR3 is CASSEVANEQFF. For the CDR3, the DNA is TGTGCCAGCAGCGAGGTAGCCAATGAGCAGTTCTTC.

The chain employs TRBV7-2 and TRBJ2-4; no reliable D call. Looked up from germline, CDR1 is SGHTA and CDR2 is FQGNSA. With 1 base removed from V and 11 bases from J, the gap between germline ends came to 6 bases. The CDR3 is made up of 11 amino acids. The CDR3 DNA sequence: TGTGCCAGCAGCTTAGTACAGCTTCAGTACTTC. This encodes CASSLVQLQYF.

This clone appeared a single time. The CDR3 coding sequence is TGTGCCAGCTCACCACCGGGCTTAGGGGGGTTCACTGAAGCTTTCTTT. Its translation is CASSPPGLGGFTEAFF. The chain is built from TRBV18 and TRBJ1-1; a possible D gene is TRBD1 (6 bases). The germline CDR1 and CDR2 sequences are KGHSH and LQKENI. CDR3 length equals 16 residues. V lost 0 bases and J lost 4, with 15 bases in between.

The genes are TRBV12-3 or TRBV12-4 and TRBJ1-2, with a tentative D call TRBD1 (5 bases). CDR3 size: 13 residues. V was shortened by 6 bases and J by 8 bases, with 16 bases between the two germline ends. This CDR3 reads CASSPSGVGGYTF. DNA of the CDR3: TGTGCCAGCAGCCCCTCGGGGGTAGGAGGCTACACCTTC.

The CDR3, as DNA: TGTGCCAGCAGCCGGGGGGGCGGGTGGTACTTC. It encodes CASSRGGGWYF. The chain carries TRBV27 and TRBJ2-7, with 8 bases identical to TRBD2. This CDR3 contains 11 residues. V shed 6 bases and J 12 bases; nucleotides not matched to a gene: 7. Germline-derived CDR1 and CDR2 are MNHEY and SMNVEV (reference sequence).

This chain joins TRBV3-1 (or the pseudogene TRBV3-2) and TRBJ1-1; weak D call: TRBD1 (5 bases). Trimming took 0 bases from V and 4 from J, leaving 15 bases between them. This CDR3 is built from 16 residues. The germline V gene has CDR1 LGHDT and CDR2 YNNKEL (reference sequence). For the CDR3, the DNA is TGTGCCAGCAGCCAAGATGGGGCAGGGAAGCCCACTGAAGCTTTCTTT. Translation gives CASSQDGAGKPTEAFF.

The chain carries TRBV11-2 and TRBJ1-3; D not certain. The CDR3 runs 14 residues. The germline gives CDR1 SGHAT, CDR2 FQNNGV. V shed 0 bases and J shed 0 bases, with 3 bases lying between them. CDR3 protein: CASSLDPSGNTIYF. In DNA, the CDR3 is TGTGCCAGCAGCTTAGATCCCTCTGGAAACACCATATATTTT. Full variable domain (outside the CDR3, taken from reference TRBV11-2 and TRBJ1-3): EAGVAQSPRYKIIEKRQSVAFWCNPISGHATLYWYQQILGQGPKLLIQFQNNGVVDDSQLPKDRFSAERLKGVDSTLKIQPAKLEDSAVYLCASSLDPSGNTIYFGEGSWLTVV.

This chain uses TRBV21-1 with TRBJ1-6; TRBD1, as called in the table, went unchecked against the DNA. TRBV21-1 is an annotated pseudogene. The CDR3 has 21 amino acids. The CDR3 is CASSKAHRDRIASSYNSPLHF. The CDR3 bases are TGTGCCAGCAGCAAAGCGCACAGGGACAGGATTGCGAGCTCCTATAATTCACCCCTCCACTTT.

This sequence joins TRBV5-1 and TRBJ1-4; 7 bases agree with TRBD1. The CDR3 runs 14 residues. V lost 0 bases to trimming and J lost 4 bases; unmatched junction nucleotides: 0. Germline assignment: CDR1 SGHRS and CDR2 YFSETQ. The CDR3 DNA is TGCGCCAGCAGCTTGGGGGACAGTAATGAAAAACTGTTTTTT. Amino acids: CASSLGDSNEKLFF.

The rearrangement links TRBV11-2 to TRBJ2-2; possibly TRBD1 for D (6 bases). Germline CDR1 is SGHAT and CDR2 is FQNNGV. This CDR3 is 15 amino acids long. The V gene lost 5 bases and the J gene lost 4 bases, with 14 bases spanning the gap. The CDR3 bases are TGTGCCAGCAGCCCTAGGCCAGGGGTCACCGGGGAGCTGTTTTTT. The encoded protein is CASSPRPGVTGELFF.

The chain joins TRBV27 to TRBJ2-7; 9 bases agree with TRBD2. The germline CDR1 and CDR2 sequences are MNHEY and SMNVEV (reference sequence). The CDR3 covers 14 residues. The ends lost 2 bases at V and 5 bases at J; junction bases unmatched: 4. Here the CDR3 reads CASSLAGGRNEQYF. In DNA form, the CDR3 reads TGTGCCAGCAGTTTAGCGGGGGGGCGGAACGAGCAGTACTTC.

V usage is TRBV7-9 and J usage is TRBJ1-2, with D uncertain. Germline V gene sequence: CDR1 SEHNR, CDR2 FQNEAQ (reference sequence). This CDR3 has 14 residues. The V and J ends lost 0 bases and 3 bases respectively, with 8 bases between them. In DNA, the CDR3 is TGTGCCAGCAGCTTAGCGCGCTCCGACTATGGCTACACCTTC. It yields the protein CASSLARSDYGYTF.

The chain links TRBV7-3 to TRBJ2-2; TRBD1 matches at 9 bases. The V and J ends lost 4 bases and 3 bases, in that order; junction bases with no gene match: 6. CDR3 length: 16 residues. CDR1 is SGHTA and CDR2 is FQGTGA in the germline V gene. CDR3 nucleotides: TGTGCCAGCAGCTCAGCCGGGACAGGGTACACCGGGGAGCTGTTTTTT. It is translated as CASSSAGTGYTGELFF.

The chain uses TRBV18 and TRBJ2-3, with TRBD2 identical over 10 bases. Trimming cost V 3 bases and J 6 bases; bases outside gene matches: 6. CDR1 KGHSH and CDR2 LQKENI come from the germline V gene. The CDR3 sequence is 15 residues long. This CDR3 is CASSPGAGGLDTQYF. DNA of the CDR3: TGTGCCAGCTCACCGGGAGCGGGGGGGCTCGATACGCAGTATTTT.

The rearrangement joins TRBV6-5 to TRBJ1-2; D ambiguous. Germline CDR1 MNHEY, CDR2 SVGAGI. The V and J ends lost 5 bases and 5 bases respectively, with 12 bases between them. The CDR3 has 13 amino acids. The CDR3 DNA reads as TGTGCCAGCAGTACGCCTGGGGTATATGGCTACACCTTC. Protein sequence: CASSTPGVYGYTF.

The genes are TRBV27 and TRBJ1-2; D is ambiguous. The CDR3 spans 14 residues. Trimming cost V 8 bases and J 2 bases, with 15 bases left between them. CDR1 and CDR2 (germline): MNHEY, SMNVEV (reference sequence). DNA for the CDR3: TGTGCCAGCTCGAAGGGCCTGCAAAACTATGGCTACACCTTC. Its translation: CASSKGLQNYGYTF.

V usage is TRBV5-1 and J usage is TRBJ2-7; 7 bases are a match to TRBD1. The CDR3 consists of 13 residues. Germline V CDR1 and CDR2: SGHRS, YFSETQ. V shed 0 bases and J 6 bases; nucleotides not matched to a gene: 3. DNA for the CDR3: TGCGCCAGCAGCTTGGGAGGGGGCTCCGAGCAGTACTTC. It encodes CASSLGGGSEQYF.

The CDR3 here is CASSEGGIQYF. The CDR3 DNA reads as TGCGCCAGCAGCGAAGGGGGAATCCAGTACTTC. The rearrangement joins TRBV5-1 to TRBJ2-5; a weak D match, TRBD1 (6 bases). The V and J ends lost 4 bases and 10 bases respectively, with 11 bases between them. This CDR3 comprises 11 residues. CDR1 SGHRS and CDR2 YFSETQ come from the germline V gene.

This clone was observed once. This chain uses TRBV5-6 with TRBJ1-5; 9 bases align to TRBD1. This CDR3 region has 14 residues. V shed 4 bases and J 4 bases; nucleotides not matched to a gene: 3. The germline V gene encodes CDR1 SGHDT and CDR2 YYEEEE. The chain's CDR3 is CASSPGTGNQPQHF. The CDR3 nucleotides are TGTGCCAGCAGCCCCGGGACAGGGAATCAGCCCCAGCATTTT.